A single TCR beta chain is shown here with its context. The sample belongs to a study of blood T cell repertoires in COVID-19. As for the study in general: Spain, Italy and the United States supplied samples that represented acute and convalescent COVID-19. PBMCs, B-cell-depleted T cells, or T cells were the source of the cDNA or gDNA that made up the material.

Per the authors' pipeline: The authors estimated nucleated cell counts from reference gene primer amplification. Method: immunoSEQ multiplex PCR; TCRdb's copy keeps in-frame clones and lacks some. That table gives V, J and clone size, and the DNA gave D and trimming. Among tens of thousands of clones, roughly 85% were seen once, and the ten largest hold roughly 5.8%. CDR1 LNHDA and CDR2 SQIVND come from the germline V gene (reference sequence). This CDR3 has 15 amino acids. V was pared by 6 bases and J by 0 bases, with 14 bases between. The sample comprised peripheral blood. This chain connects TRBV19 to TRBJ1-2, with D maybe TRBD1 (6 bases). This TCR came from a human donor in a cohort sampled during active or convalescent COVID-19. CDR3 nucleotide sequence: TGTGCCAGTAGCCAACAGGGCTTCGCTAACTATGGCTACACCTTC. This encodes CASSQQGFANYGYTF.